The rows below give T cell receptor beta chains drawn from one sample of a study of blood T cell repertoires in COVID-19. Profiled with immunoSEQ multiplex PCR; TCRdb holds only in-frame clones, not every one. The table has 140,000 or so clones, roughly 89% seen once. Sequencing used peripheral blood. The receptors were sampled from a woman aged 45-60 years with active or convalescent COVID-19. CDR3s include the opening cysteine and the closing phenylalanine or tryptophan. A D gene is named only where the DNA matches it firmly. Expanded clones are given a class, and other clones once, few, many or no size at all.

length: 14; J: TRBJ2-7; size: NA; D: TRBD1; V: TRBV7-9; DNA: TGTGCCAGCAGCCAAGGGACAGGGGGCGGCGAGCAGTACTTC; CDR3: CASSQGTGGGEQYF
length: 15; J: TRBJ2-5; size: NA; D: NA; V: TRBV5-1; DNA: TGCGCCAGCAGCTTGGATAGACAGGGAGGTGAGACCCAGTACTTC; CDR3: CASSLDRQGGETQYF
length: 16; J: TRBJ2-7; size: NA; D: TRBD1; V: TRBV4-2; DNA: TGTGCCAGCAGCCAGGACAGGGGGCAAAGGGCCTACGAGCAGTACTTC; CDR3: CASSQDRGQRAYEQYF
length: 17; J: TRBJ2-5; size: NA; D: NA; V: TRBV15; DNA: TGTGCCACCAGCAGAGATAAGGGACAAATACTTGGAGAGACCCAGTACTTC; CDR3: CATSRDKGQILGETQYF
length: 17; J: TRBJ2-7; size: NA; D: NA; V: TRBV12-2; DNA: TGTGCAAGTCGCCCCAGGTCTGCGGGGGGTTCCTGGCCCGAGCAGTACTTC; CDR3: CASRPRSAGGSWPEQYF
length: 14; J: TRBJ1-4; size: NA; D: NA; V: TRBV27; DNA: TGTGCCAGCATCCCCACGGGGTTAAAGGAAAAACTGTTTTTT; CDR3: CASIPTGLKEKLFF
length: 15; J: TRBJ2-1; size: NA; D: TRBD1; V: TRBV5-1; DNA: TGCGCCAGCAGCTTGGAGGGACAGGGGTACAATGAGCAGTTCTTC; CDR3: CASSLEGQGYNEQFF
length: 13; J: TRBJ2-3; size: NA; D: NA; V: TRBV12-3/TRBV12-4; DNA: TGTGCCAGCAGTTTCGGGGTCACAGATACGCAGTATTTT; CDR3: CASSFGVTDTQYF
length: 16; J: TRBJ1-3; size: NA; D: NA; V: TRBV5-1; DNA: TGCGCCAGCAGCTTGGTTCCGGAGGCGTTACCCGACACCATATATTTT; CDR3: CASSLVPEALPDTIYF
length: 12; J: TRBJ2-3; size: NA; D: TRBD2; V: TRBV11-3; DNA: TGTGCCAGCAGCTCCGGGACTAGCCCGCAGTATTTT; CDR3: CASSSGTSPQYF
length: 13; J: TRBJ1-4; size: NA; D: NA; V: TRBV29-1; DNA: TGCAGCGTTGCCAGACAGGTTGGTGAAAAACTGTTTTTT; CDR3: CSVARQVGEKLFF
length: 15; J: TRBJ1-2; size: NA; D: TRBD1; V: TRBV5-4; DNA: TGTGCCAGCAGCTTGATGGACAGGGGGACCGATGGCTACACCTTC; CDR3: CASSLMDRGTDGYTF
length: 17; J: TRBJ2-1; size: NA; D: TRBD2; V: TRBV3-1/TRBV3-2; DNA: TGTGCCAGCAGCCCGGCCACTAGCGGGACCACCTACAATGAGCAGTTCTTC; CDR3: CASSPATSGTTYNEQFF
length: 15; J: TRBJ2-2; size: NA; D: TRBD1; V: TRBV10-3; DNA: TGTGCCATCACCCGCGGGACAGGGGTCACCGGGGAGCTGTTTTTT; CDR3: CAITRGTGVTGELFF
length: 18; J: TRBJ2-3; size: once; D: TRBD2; V: TRBV7-2; DNA: TGTGCCAGCAGCTTACCCTCTGAGCGGGGACTGCGCACAGATACGCAGTATTTT; CDR3: CASSLPSERGLRTDTQYF
length: 14; J: TRBJ2-7; size: once; D: TRBD2; V: TRBV19; DNA: TGTGCCAGTAGTATAGCGGGGAGGGGCTACGAGCAGTACTTC; CDR3: CASSIAGRGYEQYF
length: 14; J: TRBJ2-1; size: once; D: TRBD2; V: TRBV5-1; DNA: TGCGCCAGCAGCTTCGATGGACTAGCCAATGAGCAGTTCTTC; CDR3: CASSFDGLANEQFF
length: 18; J: TRBJ2-3; size: NA; D: TRBD2; V: TRBV5-6; DNA: TGTGCCAGCAGCTTGGCCCGGTCAGTACTAGCGGGAGAAGATACGCAGTATTTT; CDR3: CASSLARSVLAGEDTQYF
length: 16; J: TRBJ2-1; size: NA; D: TRBD2; V: TRBV5-5; DNA: TGTGCCAGCAGCTTGGGGTCGGGAGGGTCCTACAATGAGCAGTTCTTC; CDR3: CASSLGSGGSYNEQFF
length: 16; J: TRBJ2-1; size: NA; D: TRBD2; V: TRBV4-2; DNA: TGTGCCAGCAGCCAAGGAAGCGGGGGGGCCAGGGATGAGCAGTTCTTC; CDR3: CASSQGSGGARDEQFF
length: 14; J: TRBJ1-1; size: NA; D: NA; V: TRBV7-2; DNA: TGTGCCAGCAGAAAAGTGGGCCTGAACACTGAAGCTTTCTTT; CDR3: CASRKVGLNTEAFF
length: 14; J: TRBJ1-3; size: once; D: NA; V: TRBV19; DNA: TGTGCCAGTAGTAAAGGGGACTTCGGAAACACCATATATTTT; CDR3: CASSKGDFGNTIYF
length: 13; J: TRBJ2-7; size: NA; D: TRBD1; V: TRBV24-1; DNA: TGTGCCACCAGTGCAGGGGGCTCCTACGAGCAGTACTTC; CDR3: CATSAGGSYEQYF
length: 14; J: TRBJ2-2; size: NA; D: TRBD1; V: TRBV5-1; DNA: TGCGCCAGCAGCTTTTACAGGGGGGACGGGGAGCTGTTTTTT; CDR3: CASSFYRGDGELFF
length: 16; J: TRBJ1-6; size: once; D: NA; V: TRBV27; DNA: TGTGCCAGCAGTTTCAGGGCGAAGACAACCAATTCACCCCTCCACTTT; CDR3: CASSFRAKTTNSPLHF
length: 15; J: TRBJ2-6; size: NA; D: NA; V: TRBV6-4; DNA: TGTGCCAGCAGTGCCTCACATTCTGGGGCCAACGTCCTGACTTTC; CDR3: CASSASHSGANVLTF
length: 14; J: TRBJ1-2; size: NA; D: NA; V: TRBV19; DNA: TGTGCCAGTAGTTGGGCAGGTGAGAACTATGGCTACACCTTC; CDR3: CASSWAGENYGYTF
length: 15; J: TRBJ1-1; size: once; D: TRBD1; V: TRBV15; DNA: TGTGCCACCAGCAGTTGGGGACAGGGAGTAACTGAAGCTTTCTTT; CDR3: CATSSWGQGVTEAFF
length: 16; J: TRBJ2-4; size: NA; D: NA; V: TRBV5-1; DNA: TGCGCCAGCAGCCCAGAATACGGACAGACAACAAACATTCAGTACTTC; CDR3: CASSPEYGQTTNIQYF
length: 15; J: TRBJ2-1; size: NA; D: TRBD1; V: TRBV7-3; DNA: TGTGCCAGCAGTTCAACCGGGACAGGGGTCGATGAGCAGTTCTTC; CDR3: CASSSTGTGVDEQFF
length: 13; J: TRBJ1-2; size: NA; D: TRBD1; V: TRBV5-8; DNA: TGTGCCAGCAGCCGACAGGGGACGTATGGCTACACCTTC; CDR3: CASSRQGTYGYTF
length: 13; J: TRBJ2-5; size: NA; D: TRBD1; V: TRBV6-2/TRBV6-3; DNA: TGTGCCAGCAGTTACAGGGGGCGGGAGACCCAGTACTTC; CDR3: CASSYRGRETQYF
length: 14; J: TRBJ1-1; size: NA; D: TRBD1; V: TRBV7-9; DNA: TGTGCCAGCAGACAACACGGGACAGACACTGAAGCTTTCTTT; CDR3: CASRQHGTDTEAFF